The 24 T cell receptor beta chains given below trace back to one sample, sequenced in a study of cytomegalovirus exposure and HLA in healthy donors. The PCR had 60 Vbeta and 13 Jbeta primers. TCRdb keeps only in-frame clones here, not all; method: immunoSEQ multiplex PCR. The sample consists of about 220,000 clones, around four fifths of them appearing once. The specimen sequenced was PBMCs. These receptors were obtained from a boy aged 2 to 10 in good health and CMV-seronegative.

CDR3 sequence: CASSLRKRGAQETQYF. Written as DNA, the CDR3 is TGTGCCAGCAGTTTACGGAAACGCGGGGCCCAAGAGACCCAGTACTTC. The chain links TRBV27 to TRBJ2-5; tentative D call: TRBD2 (6 bases). The CDR3 covers 16 residues. Germline values: CDR1 MNHEY, CDR2 SMNVEV (reference sequence). The V end was cut by 2 bases, the J end by 1 base, with 14 bases between.

The V gene is TRBV27, the J gene TRBJ2-2; D not resolved. CDR1 MNHEY and CDR2 SMNVEV come from the germline V gene (reference sequence). The CDR3 has 14 residues. Trimming took 0 bases from V and 4 from J, leaving 6 bases between them. The CDR3 reads CASSLSAVTGELFF. The CDR3 coding sequence is TGTGCCAGCAGTTTATCGGCAGTCACCGGGGAGCTGTTTTTT.

The genes are TRBV5-1 and TRBJ2-7, with 8 bases lining up with TRBD2. The trim removed 4 bases at V and 0 bases at J, leaving 6 bases unmatched. Germline CDR1 is SGHRS and CDR2 is YFSETQ. The CDR3 loop spans 15 amino acids. In DNA form, the CDR3 reads TGCGCCAGCAGCACCGGGGGGGAGAGCTCCTACGAGCAGTACTTC. Translated: CASSTGGESSYEQYF.

This clone was seen a single time. The chain recombines TRBV7-9 with TRBJ2-5; 9 nucleotides match TRBD2. Germline V gene data show CDR1 as SEHNR and CDR2 as FQNEAQ (reference sequence). V lost 2 bases to trimming and J lost 1 base; unmatched junction nucleotides: 8. This CDR3 spans 17 amino acids. CDR3 loop: CASSLRGRGSGQETQYF. The DNA of the CDR3 is TGTGCCAGCAGCTTACGCGGGAGGGGATCAGGCCAAGAGACCCAGTACTTC.

J is TRBJ1-5 and V is TRBV6-1, with D maybe TRBD1 (5 bases). The germline V gene has CDR1 MNHNS and CDR2 SASEGT. There are 16 residues in the CDR3. The V end lost 3 bases, the J end lost 5 bases, and 17 bases lay between the germline ends. In nucleotides, the CDR3 is TGTGCCAGCAGTGAGCAGGGCCCCTATTCCTATCAGCCCCAGCATTTT. Encoded protein: CASSEQGPYSYQPQHF.

This rearrangement joins TRBV5-1 to TRBJ2-7; a weak D match, TRBD2 (5 bases). In germline, CDR1 is SGHRS, CDR2 YFSETQ. V was trimmed by 7 bases and J by 1 base, leaving 9 bases between them. The length of the CDR3 is 12 residues. CDR3 in DNA: TGCGCCAGCTTTGGGGAGTCCTACGAGCAGTACTTC. Translated: CASFGESYEQYF.

A remark on this clone: The same CDR3 also results from other DNA sequences found in this sample. The chain joins TRBV18 to TRBJ2-5; TRBD2 matches 9 bases. The CDR3 loop spans 15 amino acids. With 4 bases clipped from V and 1 base from J, the junction kept 4 bases outside the gene matches. The germline V gene has CDR1 KGHSH and CDR2 LQKENI. The CDR3 DNA reads as TGTGCCAGCTCACTCCTAGCGGGGCCCCAAGAGACCCAGTACTTC. This translates into CASSLLAGPQETQYF.

The gene calls are TRBV6-6 and TRBJ1-3; unclear D gene. From germline, CDR1 is MNHNY and CDR2 SVGAGI (reference sequence). The CDR3 loop spans 16 amino acids. V was pared by 0 bases and J by 0 bases, with 9 bases between. The chain's CDR3 is CASSYSAGGSGNTIYF. CDR3 nucleotides: TGTGCCAGCAGTTACTCCGCAGGAGGCTCTGGAAACACCATATATTTT.

This chain connects TRBV5-6 to TRBJ2-3; 8 bases agree with TRBD2. The CDR3 sequence is 14 residues long. The V and J ends lost 2 bases and 3 bases, in that order; junction bases with no gene match: 2. Germline V gene lookup returns CDR1 SGHDT and CDR2 YYEEEE. In nucleotides, the CDR3 is TGTGCCAGCAGCTTAGCGGGAGTGACAGATACGCAGTATTTT. Its protein is CASSLAGVTDTQYF.

The V and J genes are TRBV6-5 and TRBJ1-1; TRBD1 aligns across 7 bases. Germline-derived CDR1 and CDR2 are MNHEY and SVGAGI. Unmatched junction bases numbered 8, after V lost 8 bases and J lost 5 bases. CDR3 length: 13 amino acids. The CDR3 DNA sequence: TGTGCCAGCCGCTACAGGGGCTGGACTGAAGCTTTCTTT. This codes for CASRYRGWTEAFF.

In nucleotides, the CDR3 is TGTGCCAGCAGTGTCAGCGGGACAGGGACCAACGAGCAGTACTTC. It codes for CASSVSGTGTNEQYF. The chain carries TRBV6-4 and TRBJ2-7; TRBD1 agrees at 9 bases. CDR1 is MRHNA, CDR2 SNTAGT, per germline. The CDR3 loop spans 15 amino acids. Trimming took 4 bases from V and 5 from J; bases not matched to a gene: 9.

Worth noting for this clone: The junction and the germline gene differ at one end; a read error may be behind it. The CDR3 DNA reads TGTTCCAGCAGCTTGCGGGGCGACGAGCAGTACTTC. Amino acids: CSSSLRGDEQYF. The chain employs TRBV7-9 and TRBJ2-7; D is perhaps TRBD2 (6 bases). CDR1 and CDR2 from the germline V gene are SEHNR and FQNEAQ (reference sequence). CDR3 length: 12 residues.

V is TRBV12-5 and J is TRBJ2-7, with D perhaps TRBD2 (6 bases). The CDR3 loop spans 15 amino acids. V shed 0 bases and J shed 6 bases, with 15 bases lying between them. CDR1 LGHNT and CDR2 FRNRAP come from the germline V gene. The CDR3 DNA reads TGTGCTAGTGGTTTGGTACTCGCTAGCGAAGGCGAGCAGTACTTC. Protein sequence: CASGLVLASEGEQYF.

This rearrangement joins TRBV30 to TRBJ1-3, with 7 bases that match TRBD1. The CDR3 length is 14 residues. The germline V gene has CDR1 GTSNPN and CDR2 SVGIG (reference sequence). J was trimmed by 2 bases and V by 4 bases; bases with no gene match: 5. DNA for the CDR3: TGTGCCTGGACCCAGGGGGTGGCTGGAAACACCATATATTTT. It codes for CAWTQGVAGNTIYF.

The chain carries TRBV11-2 and TRBJ1-1; possible D gene TRBD1, 6 bases. This CDR3 has 11 amino acids. Germline V gene data show CDR1 as SGHAT and CDR2 as FQNNGV. Trimming cost V 6 bases and J 6 bases, with 8 bases left between them. CDR3 protein: CASSSGAEAFF. The CDR3 DNA reads TGTGCCAGCAGTTCAGGGGCTGAAGCTTTCTTT. Full variable domain (missing parts from reference TRBV11-2 and TRBJ1-1): EAGVAQSPRYKIIEKRQSVAFWCNPISGHATLYWYQQILGQGPKLLIQFQNNGVVDDSQLPKDRFSAERLKGVDSTLKIQPAKLEDSAVYLCASSSGAEAFFGQGTRLTVV.

This clone was recorded a few times. The chain is built from TRBV7-2 and TRBJ2-3; 10 bases align to TRBD2. Germline V gene lookup returns CDR1 SGHTA and CDR2 FQGNSA. After removal of 5 bases from V and 4 bases from J, the junction contained 12 bases not matched to a gene. The CDR3 spans 17 residues. CDR3 amino acids: CASSRDISGGRADTQYF. The CDR3 coding sequence is TGTGCCAGCAGCCGAGACATTAGCGGGGGGAGGGCAGATACGCAGTATTTT.

The chain couples TRBV5-1 to TRBJ2-3; 10 bases fit TRBD2. Germline loops: CDR1 SGHRS, CDR2 YFSETQ. The CDR3 length is 16 residues. V lost 0 bases and J lost 5; bases outside the gene matches: 6. DNA for the CDR3: TGCGCCAGCAGCTTGGGGCTAGCGGGAGCCGAAGATACGCAGTATTTT. As protein: CASSLGLAGAEDTQYF.

This sequence joins TRBV30 and TRBJ2-5; a weak D match, TRBD2 (5 bases). The end of the DNA fits TRBJ2-7 better, so the J call may be wrong. Looked up from germline, CDR1 is GTSNPN and CDR2 is SVGIG (reference sequence). This CDR3 contains 13 residues. Here the CDR3 reads CAWSGGLGYEQYF. CDR3 nucleotides: TGTGCCTGGAGTGGCGGACTGGGCTACGAGCAGTACTTC.

The CDR3 DNA reads TGTGCCAGCGATCCCGGGACAGGGAGGTCACCCCTCCACTTT. Translation: CASDPGTGRSPLHF. J is TRBJ1-6 and V is TRBV7-9; the match to TRBD1 covers 9 bases. CDR1 SEHNR and CDR2 FQNEAQ come from the germline V gene (reference sequence). Losses at the gene ends were 8 bases for V and 10 bases for J; bases not matched to a gene: 9. The CDR3 consists of 14 residues. The full variable domain, rest sourced from reference TRBV7-9 and TRBJ1-6, is DTGVSQNPRHKITKRGQNVTFRCDPISEHNRLYWYRQTLGQGPEFLTYFQNEAQLEKSRLLSDRFSAERPKGSFSTLEIQRTEQGDSAMYLCASDPGTGRSPLHFGNGTRLTVT.

In its sample, this clone was seen a few times. The gene calls are TRBV4-1 and TRBJ1-1; D gene uncertain. The CDR3 consists of 15 residues. Germline V CDR1 and CDR2: MGHRA, YSYEKL. V was pared by 1 base and J by 0 bases, with 9 bases between. The CDR3 loop reads CASSQGGLMNTEAFF. The CDR3 nucleotides read TGCGCCAGCAGCCAAGGAGGATTAATGAACACTGAAGCTTTCTTT.

The V call is TRBV7-9, the J call TRBJ1-1; D remains unclear. V lost 6 bases to trimming and J lost 1 base, with 9 bases between them. The germline V gene encodes CDR1 SEHNR and CDR2 FQNEAQ (reference sequence). CDR3 length: 13 residues. CDR3 residues: CASRTNANTEAFF. In DNA form, the CDR3 reads TGTGCCAGCAGAACTAATGCGAACACTGAAGCTTTCTTT.

Notes on this clone: In the same sample, other DNA sequences code for this CDR3. The rearrangement joins TRBV6-1 to TRBJ1-5; unclear D gene. The length of the CDR3 is 13 residues. From germline, CDR1 is MNHNS and CDR2 SASEGT. V was cut by 6 bases and J by 0 bases, with 6 bases left in between. This CDR3 is CASSGYSNQPQHF. In nucleotides, the CDR3 is TGTGCCAGCAGCGGGTATAGCAATCAGCCCCAGCATTTT.

This rearrangement joins TRBV7-9 to TRBJ1-1; 7 bases align to TRBD1. Losses at the gene ends were 5 bases for V and 1 base for J; bases not matched to a gene: 7. The CDR3 covers 15 residues. The germline V gene encodes CDR1 SEHNR and CDR2 FQNEAQ (reference sequence). The CDR3 DNA reads TGTGCCAGCAGCCTCGGGACAGAGTGGAACACTGAAGCTTTCTTT. As protein: CASSLGTEWNTEAFF.

This clone was seen a single time. The chain links TRBV5-1 to TRBJ2-4; 8 bases match TRBD2. The germline V gene has CDR1 SGHRS and CDR2 YFSETQ. V shed 0 bases and J 2 bases; nucleotides not matched to a gene: 4. The CDR3 runs to 16 residues. CDR3 in DNA: TGCGCCAGCAGCTTGGATAGCGGGGCGACCAAAAACATTCAGTACTTC. Residues: CASSLDSGATKNIQYF.